The next 27 T cell receptor beta chains were all read from a single sample in a study of T cell repertoires in cytomegalovirus infection. These receptors lack a known antigen. TCRdb independently ran MiXCR on the reads; one entry per CDR3 protein. The repertoire holds 150,000 or so distinct CDR3 sequences, with about 31% as singletons. The starting material was CD8+ T cells from cultured PBMCs, obtained from culture after CMV antigen stimulation. The receptors here all came from a human donor in good health (CMV status not recorded). Some clones in this sample may be carry-over from other donors' samples.

This clonotype is labeled medium-sized. The chain is built from TRBV7-2 and TRBJ1-4, with a weak D call TRBD1 (6 bases). This CDR3 region has 15 residues. The V gene lost 5 bases and the J gene lost 2 bases, with 12 bases spanning the gap. Germline assignment: CDR1 SGHTA and CDR2 FQGNSA. CDR3 sequence reads: CASSLPGETNEKLFF. CDR3 DNA sequence: TGTGCCAGCAGCCTGCCAGGGGAGACTAATGAAAAACTGTTTTTT.

This clonotype has more than one count but fewer than ten. The rearrangement links TRBV7-2 to TRBJ2-5; no definite D call. The germline CDR1 and CDR2 sequences are SGHTA and FQGNSA. The CDR3 consists of 15 residues. Trimming cost V 1 base and J 3 bases, with 12 bases left between them. The CDR3 region has the DNA TGTGCCAGCAGCTTAGATTGGGGTCAGGAAGAGACCCAGTACTTC. Protein sequence: CASSLDWGQEETQYF. Using reference TRBV7-2 and TRBJ2-5 for the parts outside the CDR3, the full variable domain is GAGVSQSPSNKVTEKGKDVELRCDPISGHTALYWYRQSLGQGLEFLIYFQGNSAPDKSGLPSDRFSAERTGGSVSTLTIQRTQQEDSAVYLCASSLDWGQEETQYFGPGTRLLVL.

The chain recombines TRBV2 with TRBJ1-2, with D perhaps TRBD1 (6 bases). The germline gives CDR1 SNHLY, CDR2 FYNNEI. V lost 8 bases, J lost 6 bases, and 16 bases lay in between. This CDR3 region has 13 residues. The DNA of the CDR3 is TGTGCCAGCGCTGATAAACAGGGCGATGGCTACACCTTC. Encoded protein: CASADKQGDGYTF.

This clonotype was observed many times. The V and J genes are TRBV28 and TRBJ1-1; 9 nucleotides align to TRBD1. The CDR3 length is 17 residues. Trimming removed 5 bases from V and 4 bases from J; junction bases left unmatched: 14. CDR1 is MDHEN, CDR2 SYDVKM, per germline. CDR3 amino acids: CASSTNDPGQGSTEAFF. The CDR3 DNA sequence: TGTGCCAGCAGTACAAACGACCCGGGACAGGGCAGCACTGAAGCTTTCTTT.

This chain uses TRBV27 with TRBJ2-3, with 13 bases identical to TRBD2. Germline assignment: CDR1 MNHEY and CDR2 SMNVEV (reference sequence). After removal of 3 bases from V and 6 bases from J, the junction contained 3 bases not matched to a gene. CDR3 length: 15 amino acids. CDR3 residues: CASSLTSGGLDTQYF. CDR3 coding DNA: TGTGCCAGCAGTTTGACTAGCGGGGGGCTGGATACGCAGTATTTT.

The rearrangement links TRBV7-3 to TRBJ1-2; 8 bases are a match to TRBD1. Trimming at V came to 5 bases and at J to 5 bases, leaving 13 bases not matched to a gene. The CDR3 runs 16 residues. CDR1 and CDR2 from the germline V gene are SGHTA and FQGTGA. CDR3 in DNA: TGTGCCAGCAGCCCATACTCGACAGGGGAGGGGTATGGCTACACCTTC. It yields the protein CASSPYSTGEGYGYTF.

By sample share, this clonotype is medium-sized (0.01 to 0.1%). The chain is built from TRBV7-2 and TRBJ2-7, with a weak D call TRBD2 (7 bases). Germline CDR1 is SGHTA and CDR2 is FQGNSA. This CDR3 is 15 amino acids long. V was pared by 1 base and J by 2 bases, with 12 bases between. CDR3 in amino acids: CASSLGGGAAYEQYF. CDR3 nucleotides: TGTGCCAGCAGCTTAGGAGGGGGGGCCGCCTACGAGCAGTACTTC.

This clonotype turned up a few times. The chain links TRBV2 to TRBJ2-7; TRBD1 or TRBD2 may be the D gene (5 bases each). The CDR3 totals 13 residues. With 11 bases removed from V and 0 bases from J, the gap between germline ends came to 14 bases. In germline, CDR1 is SNHLY, CDR2 FYNNEI. The CDR3, as DNA: TGTGCCTCAGGGTCGGGGAGCTCCTACGAGCAGTACTTC. Protein: CASGSGSSYEQYF.

This chain links TRBV28 with TRBJ2-7, with a weak D call TRBD1 (6 bases). Germline V gives CDR1 MDHEN, CDR2 SYDVKM. The CDR3 spans 12 residues. Trimming cost V 7 bases and J 1 base, with 8 bases left between them. CDR3 in amino acids: CASITGSYEQYF. The CDR3 DNA follows: TGTGCCAGCATAACAGGGTCCTACGAGCAGTACTTC.

J is TRBJ2-7 and V is TRBV6-1; D possibly uses TRBD1 or TRBD2 (5 bases each). Trimming removed 4 bases at V and 5 bases at J, with 15 bases between. The CDR3 runs to 14 residues. Germline V gene data show CDR1 as MNHNS and CDR2 as SASEGT. Written as DNA, the CDR3 is TGTGCCAGCAGTGCCGGGACGGACCCCAACGAGCAGTACTTC. This encodes CASSAGTDPNEQYF.

The gene calls are TRBV6-2 or TRBV6-3 and TRBJ2-7; tentatively, D is TRBD2 (5 bases). V lost 3 bases and J lost 2, with 8 bases in between. The CDR3 is made up of 13 amino acids. Germline CDR1 MNHEY, CDR2 SVGEGT. CDR3 in amino acids: CASSYEGTYEQYF. CDR3 nucleotide sequence: TGTGCCAGCAGTTATGAGGGAACCTACGAGCAGTACTTC.

The J gene is TRBJ2-7, the V gene TRBV11-2; D assignment may be TRBD1 or TRBD2 (5 bases each). The CDR3 consists of 15 residues. The germline CDR1 and CDR2 sequences are SGHAT and FQNNGV. Trimming stripped 5 bases from V and 3 bases from J, with 17 bases between. The CDR3: CASSTEPGPFYEQYF. Written as DNA, the CDR3 is TGTGCCAGCAGCACGGAGCCGGGACCTTTCTACGAGCAGTACTTC.

Only a few counts were recorded for this clonotype. The chain uses TRBV7-6 and TRBJ2-7; tentatively, D is TRBD2 (6 bases). V was pared by 4 bases and J by 7 bases, with 14 bases between. The CDR3 is made up of 13 amino acids. The germline V gene has CDR1 SGHVS and CDR2 FNYEAQ. The CDR3 loop is CASSSRRAGEQYF. Written as DNA, the CDR3 is TGTGCCAGCAGCTCCCGGAGGGCGGGGGAGCAGTACTTC. Using reference TRBV7-6 and TRBJ2-7 for the parts outside the CDR3, the full variable domain is GAGVSQSPRYKVTKRGQDVALRCDPISGHVSLYWYRQALGQGPEFLTYFNYEAQQDKSGLPNDRFSAERPEGSISTLTIQRTEQRDSAMYRCASSSRRAGEQYFGPGTRLTVT.

The sample holds one count of this clonotype. V usage is TRBV2 and J usage is TRBJ2-2; 7 positions match TRBD1. The CDR3 covers 17 residues. Germline V gives CDR1 SNHLY, CDR2 FYNNEI. Trimming removed 2 bases from V and 4 bases from J; junction bases left unmatched: 10. The CDR3 DNA reads as TGTGCCAGCAGTGAAACCCCGGCAGGGGGAACCACCGGGGAGCTGTTTTTT. Translating it yields CASSETPAGGTTGELFF.

V gene TRBV5-1 combines with J gene TRBJ1-2; D is perhaps TRBD1 (5 bases). Germline assignment: CDR1 SGHRS and CDR2 YFSETQ. This CDR3 region has 16 residues. Trimming pared 3 bases from V and 4 bases from J, leaving 19 bases between. CDR3 sequence: CASSSGIQGAAYGYTF. CDR3 DNA sequence: TGCGCCAGCAGCTCCGGAATTCAAGGGGCGGCCTATGGCTACACCTTC. The variable domain in full, completed from reference TRBV5-1 and TRBJ1-2, reads KAGVTQTPRYLIKTRGQQVTLSCSPISGHRSVSWYQQTPGQGLQFLFEYFSETQRNKGNFPGRFSGRQFSNSRSEMNVSTLELGDSALYLCASSSGIQGAAYGYTFGSGTRLTVV.

This clonotype appeared a few times. V gene TRBV7-6 combines with J gene TRBJ2-2, with a possible D match to TRBD2 (5 bases). Germline CDR1 reads SGHVS; CDR2 reads FNYEAQ. Trimming removed 3 bases from V and 5 bases from J, with 13 bases in between. The length of the CDR3 is 15 residues. The DNA of the CDR3 is TGTGCCAGCAGCTTTGGAGGCGGTGGGACCGGGGAGCTGTTTTTT. It encodes CASSFGGGGTGELFF.

This clonotype was counted only a few times. V and J are TRBV7-3 and TRBJ2-5; 8 positions agree with TRBD1. Germline V lookup: CDR1 SGHTA, CDR2 FQGTGA. Unmatched junction bases numbered 4, after V lost 1 base and J lost 6 bases. This CDR3 is built from 14 residues. The CDR3 sequence is CASSLSQGAKTQYF. The DNA for the CDR3 is TGTGCCAGCAGCTTAAGCCAGGGGGCTAAGACCCAGTACTTC.

This clonotype was observed once. The CDR3 loop reads CASSLFGGQPNYGYTF. For the CDR3, the DNA is TGTGCCAGCAGCTTATTTGGCGGTCAACCTAACTATGGCTACACCTTC. The rearrangement links TRBV13 to TRBJ1-2; D gene uncertain. Germline values: CDR1 PRHDT, CDR2 FYEKMQ (reference sequence). V was cut by 2 bases and J by 0 bases, with 13 bases left in between. The CDR3 totals 16 residues.

This clonotype was counted a few times. The chain employs TRBV14 and TRBJ1-1; D perhaps matches TRBD1 (5 bases). Germline-derived CDR1 and CDR2 are SGHDN and FVKESK. This CDR3 has 12 amino acids. With 0 bases removed from V and 10 bases from J, the gap between germline ends came to 9 bases. DNA for the CDR3: TGTGCCAGCAGCCAAGAAATGGGGGGAGCTTTCTTT. Protein: CASSQEMGGAFF. The full variable domain, completed using reference TRBV14 and TRBJ1-1, is EAGVTQFPSHSVIEKGQTVTLRCDPISGHDNLYWYRRVMGKEIKFLLHFVKESKQDESGMPNNRFLAERTGGTYSTLKVQPAELEDSGVYFCASSQEMGGAFFGQGTRLTVV.

At least ten counts were recorded for this clonotype. The J gene is TRBJ1-1, the V gene TRBV27; possibly TRBD1 for D (5 bases). V dropped 5 bases and J dropped 1 base, with 11 bases sitting between them. This CDR3 comprises 14 residues. Germline assignment: CDR1 MNHEY and CDR2 SMNVEV (reference sequence). The CDR3 DNA is TGTGCCAGCAGTCCTTGGGGCGGGAACACTGAAGCTTTCTTT. Translated, it gives CASSPWGGNTEAFF.

This clonotype was counted at least ten times. The V gene is TRBV7-2, the J gene TRBJ2-1; TRBD2 matches 7 bases. V shed 5 bases, J shed 9 bases, and the junction held 7 bases outside the gene matches. CDR1 is SGHTA, CDR2 FQGNSA, per germline. There are 13 residues in the CDR3. The CDR3 protein is CASSPWGGGEQFF. The CDR3 region has the DNA TGTGCCAGCAGCCCGTGGGGGGGGGGTGAGCAGTTCTTC.

This clonotype was observed many times. J is TRBJ2-3 and V is TRBV12-3 or TRBV12-4, with 8 bases lining up with TRBD1. CDR3 size: 16 residues. V lost 6 bases to trimming and J lost 0 bases; unmatched junction nucleotides: 8. CDR3 protein: CASRETGTGSTDTQYF. CDR3 DNA: TGTGCCAGCAGGGAAACCGGGACAGGAAGCACAGATACGCAGTATTTT.

V usage is TRBV27 and J usage is TRBJ2-7; D is possibly TRBD1 or TRBD2 (5 bases each). Germline CDR1 and CDR2: MNHEY and SMNVEV (reference sequence). Trimming took off 1 base at V and 6 bases at J, with 7 bases between the two ends. The CDR3 is 12 residues long. CDR3 protein: CASSLWGSEQYF. In nucleotides, the CDR3 is TGTGCCAGCAGTTTATGGGGGTCCGAGCAGTACTTC.

This clonotype was seen more than once but under ten times. The rearrangement joins TRBV7-6 to TRBJ2-7, with a possible D match to TRBD1 (6 bases). Trimming stripped 4 bases from V and 2 bases from J, with 12 bases between. Germline CDR1 reads SGHVS; CDR2 reads FNYEAQ. CDR3 size: 14 residues. Here the CDR3 reads CASSSDGTPYEQYF. The CDR3 DNA reads as TGTGCCAGCAGCTCAGACGGGACACCCTACGAGCAGTACTTC.

CDR3 bases: TGTGCCATCAGTCCGACTCGGACTAGCGGGGGAGTGGTC. It yields the protein CAISPTRTSGGVV. This chain links TRBV10-3 with TRBJ2-7, with TRBD2 matching 13 bases. The CDR3 is 13 amino acids. Germline loops: CDR1 ENHRY, CDR2 SYGVKD.

This clonotype was counted many times. This chain joins TRBV7-6 and TRBJ2-5, with 10 bases lining up with TRBD2. This CDR3 contains 15 residues. After removal of 5 bases from V and 5 bases from J, the junction contained 8 bases not matched to a gene. Germline CDR1 SGHVS, CDR2 FNYEAQ. Here the CDR3 DNA reads TGTGCCAGCAGCCCCCAGCGGGGGGGCGGGGAGACCCAGTACTTC. This encodes CASSPQRGGGETQYF.

Only a few counts were recorded for this clonotype. The rearrangement joins TRBV28 to TRBJ2-5; weak D call: TRBD1 (5 bases). Trimming took 3 bases from V and 3 from J, leaving 14 bases between them. This CDR3 comprises 15 residues. Looked up from germline, CDR1 is MDHEN and CDR2 is SYDVKM. The CDR3 sequence: CASSLPGPVKETQYF. DNA for the CDR3: TGTGCCAGCAGTTTGCCAGGGCCTGTCAAAGAGACCCAGTACTTC.